These 15 T cell receptor beta chains came from one sample sequenced in a study of blood T cell repertoires in COVID-19. The assay was immunoSEQ multiplex PCR, and TCRdb's table has in-frame clones only and misses some. The sample has 80,000 to 85,000 clones, about 86% seen once; the top ten hold about 4.8%. Sequencing was carried out using peripheral blood. The receptors were sampled from a woman older than 75 with acute or convalescent COVID-19.

This clone came up a few times. The CDR3 DNA reads as TGCAGTGCTAGTTGGGGGGGCGAGAGGAGCACTGAAGCTTTCTTT. Translating gives CSASWGGERSTEAFF. The chain has TRBV20-1 and TRBJ1-1, with D possibly being TRBD1 (6 bases). Trimming removed 3 bases at V and 4 bases at J, with 18 bases between. In germline, CDR1 is DFQATT, CDR2 SNEGSKA (reference sequence). The CDR3 has 15 amino acids.

The chain links TRBV7-9 to TRBJ2-2; tentative D call: TRBD1 (6 bases). Trimming took off 0 bases at V and 0 bases at J, with 14 bases between the two ends. This CDR3 spans 18 amino acids. CDR1 SEHNR and CDR2 FQNEAQ come from the germline V gene (reference sequence). The CDR3 region is CASSLAQGIVTNTGELFF. The DNA for the CDR3 is TGTGCCAGCAGCTTAGCGCAGGGGATCGTGACGAACACCGGGGAGCTGTTTTTT. Variable domain in full (rest from reference TRBV7-9 and TRBJ2-2): DTGVSQNPRHKITKRGQNVTFRCDPISEHNRLYWYRQTLGQGPEFLTYFQNEAQLEKSRLLSDRFSAERPKGSFSTLEIQRTEQGDSAMYLCASSLAQGIVTNTGELFFGEGSRLTVL.

The chain links TRBV9 to TRBJ2-1, with TRBD2 as a possible D gene (5 bases). The CDR3 is 18 amino acids. The V end lost 0 bases, the J end lost 0 bases, and 16 bases lay between the germline ends. The germline V gene encodes CDR1 SGDLS and CDR2 YYNGEE. The CDR3 is CASSVAEGSGVSYNEQFF. The CDR3 coding sequence is TGTGCCAGCAGCGTAGCCGAAGGGTCCGGGGTCTCCTACAATGAGCAGTTCTTC.

This chain uses TRBV5-6 with TRBJ2-3; 8 bases are a match to TRBD1. Germline CDR1 SGHDT, CDR2 YYEEEE. This CDR3 spans 12 amino acids. V lost 5 bases and J lost 11; bases outside the gene matches: 7. The CDR3 here is CASSRTGPGQYF. The CDR3 DNA is TGTGCCAGCAGTAGGACAGGGCCCGGGCAGTATTTT.

The rearrangement links TRBV9 to TRBJ2-1; 10 positions match TRBD2. CDR1 and CDR2 from the germline V gene are SGDLS and YYNGEE. CDR3 length: 14 amino acids. Losses at the gene ends were 7 bases for V and 6 bases for J; bases not matched to a gene: 7. The CDR3 bases are TGTGCCAGCCAACAGGGACTAGCGATCAATGAGCAGTTCTTC. Translating it yields CASQQGLAINEQFF.

This rearrangement joins TRBV19 to TRBJ2-7, with a weak D call TRBD1 (5 bases). CDR3 length: 13 residues. The V gene's germline CDR1 is LNHDA and CDR2 SQIVND (reference sequence). Trimming left V 6 bases short and J 3 bases short, with 12 bases between. The CDR3 DNA follows: TGTGCCAGTAGGGACACAAGTTTCTACGAGCAGTACTTC. It yields the protein CASRDTSFYEQYF.

V usage is TRBV5-6 and J usage is TRBJ1-2; a possible D gene is TRBD1 (5 bases). The CDR3 runs 14 residues. Germline V gene data show CDR1 as SGHDT and CDR2 as YYEEEE. V lost 0 bases and J 0 bases, leaving 6 bases between the germline ends. The CDR3 region is CASSLAGSNYGYTF. The CDR3 DNA follows: TGTGCCAGCAGCTTGGCAGGGTCTAACTATGGCTACACCTTC.

CDR3 loop: CASSTGTSGYSSYNEQFF. For the CDR3, the DNA is TGTGCCAGCAGCACGGGGACTAGCGGCTATAGCTCCTACAATGAGCAGTTCTTC. V gene TRBV9 combines with J gene TRBJ2-1; 11 nucleotides line up with TRBD2. This CDR3 contains 18 residues. Per the germline V gene, CDR1 is SGDLS and CDR2 is YYNGEE. The junction had 9 bases not matched to a gene; V was cut back by 4 bases and J by 0 bases.

This rearrangement joins TRBV4-3 to TRBJ1-2; D unclear. Trimming took 4 bases from V and 4 from J, leaving 16 bases between them. The CDR3 contains 15 residues. The germline CDR1 and CDR2 sequences are LGHNA and YSLEER. As DNA, the CDR3 is TGCGCCAGCAGCCCCTCGCCTAAGGCGGGCTATGGCTACACCTTC. Translated, it gives CASSPSPKAGYGYTF.

CDR3 in DNA: TGTGCCAGCTCAGCCGACAGGGTTAGCACAGATACGCAGTATTTT. Translating it yields CASSADRVSTDTQYF. The V call is TRBV18, the J call TRBJ2-3; 7 bases align to TRBD1. The V segment lost 5 bases and the J segment 0 bases; nucleotides outside the gene matches: 5. The length of the CDR3 is 15 residues. The germline V gene has CDR1 KGHSH and CDR2 LQKENI.

For the CDR3, the DNA is TGTGCCAGCAGCGCCCGACAGGGTAACACAGATACGCAGTATTTT. Amino acid sequence: CASSARQGNTDTQYF. The genes are TRBV9 and TRBJ2-3; 7 bases agree with TRBD1. V was clipped by 3 bases and J by 2 bases; unmatched bases: 6. Germline CDR1 and CDR2: SGDLS and YYNGEE. This CDR3 has 15 residues.

This chain joins TRBV6-2 or TRBV6-3 and TRBJ2-4; TRBD2 is a possible D gene (5 bases). V was clipped by 2 bases and J by 0 bases, with 8 bases between them. The CDR3 totals 15 residues. The germline V gene has CDR1 MNHEY and CDR2 SVGEGT. The CDR3 is CASSYGGLAKNIQYF. For the CDR3, the DNA is TGTGCCAGCAGTTACGGAGGCTTAGCCAAAAACATTCAGTACTTC.

V and J are TRBV20-1 and TRBJ1-1, with D perhaps TRBD1 (6 bases). The CDR3 runs to 11 residues. Germline V lookup: CDR1 DFQATT, CDR2 SNEGSKA (reference sequence). Trimming removed 3 bases from V and 12 bases from J, with 14 bases in between. The CDR3 region has the DNA TGCAGTGCTAGGGGGGGGACAATAACTTTCTTT. Translating it yields CSARGGTITFF.

The J gene is TRBJ1-2, the V gene TRBV6-2 or TRBV6-3; D not certain. Germline lookup yields CDR1 MNHEY and CDR2 SVGEGT. CDR3 length: 13 residues. V shed 3 bases and J shed 0 bases, with 5 bases lying between them. The CDR3 reads CASSYGTNYGYTF. The CDR3 region has the DNA TGTGCCAGCAGTTATGGCACTAACTATGGCTACACCTTC.

The rearrangement links TRBV7-2 to TRBJ2-7; D may be TRBD1 (6 bases). The ends were cut back, 5 bases at V and 0 bases at J, with 14 bases in the middle. The germline CDR1 and CDR2 sequences are SGHTA and FQGNSA. The CDR3 runs 15 residues. In DNA form, the CDR3 reads TGTGCCAGCAGCGACAGGCGACTAAGCTCCTACGAGCAGTACTTC. It encodes CASSDRRLSSYEQYF.